These T cell receptor beta chains were read from a single sample in a study of blood T cells in healthy people across ages. Each CDR3 protein gets one entry after TCRdb re-called the 5' RACE reads with MiXCR. The sample records roughly 680,000 distinct CDR3 sequences, roughly 50% being singletons. The specimen was blood. The receptor source for this set is a woman in her fifties or sixties in good health. Both conserved end residues are part of each CDR3. Each record gives: V gene, clone size, D gene, J gene, CDR3 DNA, CDR3 protein. D genes are given only for firm matches. Some rows mark clone size as missing; the rest say once, few, many or name a class of expanded clone.

V: TRBV12-3/TRBV12-4; size: few; D: TRBD2; J: TRBJ2-5; DNA: TGTGCCAGCAGCCTCCGACTAGCGAGGGAGACCCAGTACTTC; CDR3: CASSLRLARETQYF
V: TRBV12-3/TRBV12-4; size: few; D: TRBD1; J: TRBJ2-5; DNA: TGTGCCAGCGTCTCCCGGACAGGGGGGAATTACCAAGAGACCCAGTACTTC; CDR3: CASVSRTGGNYQETQYF
V: TRBV5-1; size: NA; D: TRBD2; J: TRBJ2-7; DNA: TGCGCCAGCAGGCCCGGGACTAGCGGTTACGAGCAGTACTTC; CDR3: CASRPGTSGYEQYF
V: TRBV7-2; size: few; D: NA; J: TRBJ1-4; DNA: TGTGCCAGCAGCTCCACTAGCGTTAGTAATGAAAAACTGTTTTTT; CDR3: CASSSTSVSNEKLFF
V: TRBV20-1; size: NA; D: NA; J: TRBJ2-5; DNA: TGCAGTGGCGTCCTGGGGAATGAGCAGTACTTC; CDR3: CSGVLGNEQYF
V: TRBV28; size: few; D: NA; J: TRBJ2-7; DNA: TGTGCCAGCAACCTAGGGGGTCTTGTATACGAGCAGTACTTC; CDR3: CASNLGGLVYEQYF
V: TRBV7-2; size: NA; D: TRBD2; J: TRBJ2-3; DNA: TGTGCCAGCAGAGATACTAGCGGGAGCGAGTATTTT; CDR3: CASRDTSGSEYF
V: TRBV4-3; size: once; D: TRBD2; J: TRBJ2-2; DNA: TGCGCCAGCAGCCAAGATCCGGGACTAAACACCGGGGAGCTGTTTTTT; CDR3: CASSQDPGLNTGELFF
V: TRBV29-1; size: few; D: TRBD1; J: TRBJ1-2; DNA: TGCAGCGTTGGCGGACAGGGACAGGGAAGAGATAGGGGCTACACCTTC; CDR3: CSVGGQGQGRDRGYTF
V: TRBV5-1; size: NA; D: NA; J: TRBJ2-7; DNA: TGCGCCAGCAGCTTGGCGGCTAGTACCTACGAGCAGTACTTC; CDR3: CASSLAASTYEQYF
V: TRBV12-3/TRBV12-4; size: few; D: NA; J: TRBJ1-5; DNA: TGTGCCAGCAGTGGGGACGGACATAGCAATCAGCCCCAGCATTTT; CDR3: CASSGDGHSNQPQHF
V: TRBV2; size: NA; D: NA; J: TRBJ2-3; DNA: TGTGCCGGGGCGCGGGCTTACACAGATACGCAGTATTTT; CDR3: CAGARAYTDTQYF
V: TRBV9; size: NA; D: TRBD2; J: TRBJ2-5; DNA: TGTGCCAGCAGCGTAGGCGGGGGTTCCCAAGAGACCCAGTACTTC; CDR3: CASSVGGGSQETQYF
V: TRBV6-6; size: few; D: TRBD2; J: TRBJ2-3; DNA: TGTGCCAGCAGATCTAGCGGGAGGCCAGATACGCAGTATTTT; CDR3: CASRSSGRPDTQYF
V: TRBV20-1; size: NA; D: NA; J: TRBJ1-1; DNA: TGCAGTGCTAGCGGCCCAACAGGGTGGAACACTGAAGCTTTCTTT; CDR3: CSASGPTGWNTEAFF
V: TRBV15; size: NA; D: NA; J: TRBJ1-5; DNA: TGTGCCACCAGCATAGCACCGGGGGGAAAGGGTGCCCAGCATTTT; CDR3: CATSIAPGGKGAQHF
V: TRBV7-3; size: once; D: NA; J: TRBJ2-1; DNA: TGTGCCGGCAGCTCAACGGGGACCTACAATGAGCAGTTCTTC; CDR3: CAGSSTGTYNEQFF
V: TRBV5-8; size: NA; D: TRBD2; J: TRBJ2-7; DNA: TGTGCCAGCAGCTTAAGGCGGGGGGCTGCGTTCAATGAGCAGTACTTC; CDR3: CASSLRRGAAFNEQYF
V: TRBV20-1; size: NA; D: NA; J: TRBJ2-7; DNA: TGCAGTGCTAGACCGGGTGGCCGCAACTCCTACGAGCAGTACTTC; CDR3: CSARPGGRNSYEQYF
V: TRBV2; size: NA; D: NA; J: TRBJ1-4; DNA: TGTGCCAGCAGTGAAGACAGGGCGAATGAAAAACTGTTTTTT; CDR3: CASSEDRANEKLFF
V: TRBV12-3/TRBV12-4; size: NA; D: TRBD1; J: TRBJ2-7; DNA: TGTGCCAGCAGTTCAGATACAGGGGAGAACTACGAGCAGTACTTC; CDR3: CASSSDTGENYEQYF
V: TRBV6-1; size: once; D: NA; J: TRBJ1-5; DNA: TGTGCCAGCAGTCTAACAGACCGGACAGTTCATCAGCCCCAGCATTTT; CDR3: CASSLTDRTVHQPQHF
V: TRBV9; size: NA; D: NA; J: TRBJ2-1; DNA: TGTGCCAGCAGCACCCGCGGGCTAGAGCGGTACAATGAGCAGTTCTTC; CDR3: CASSTRGLERYNEQFF
V: TRBV20-1; size: few; D: TRBD2; J: TRBJ2-1; DNA: TGCAGTGCTAGGGGACTAGCGGGATGGTTGAATGAGCAGTTCTTC; CDR3: CSARGLAGWLNEQFF
V: TRBV7-2; size: once; D: TRBD2; J: TRBJ2-3; DNA: TGTGCCAGCAGCTTATCGGGCGGGAGTCCAGATACGCAGTATTTT; CDR3: CASSLSGGSPDTQYF
V: TRBV12-3/TRBV12-4; size: few; D: NA; J: TRBJ1-2; DNA: NA; CDR3: CASSRFGAGYTF
V: TRBV28; size: NA; D: NA; J: TRBJ1-2; DNA: TGTGCCAGCAGTTGGGCCTTACCATCTAACTATGGCTACACCTTC; CDR3: CASSWALPSNYGYTF
V: TRBV2; size: NA; D: NA; J: TRBJ2-5; DNA: TGTGCCAGCACGGGGCGGTCCCCAGAGACCCAGTACTTC; CDR3: CASTGRSPETQYF
V: TRBV20-1; size: few; D: NA; J: TRBJ2-3; DNA: TGCAGTGCTAGAGATAGGGCAGGATCAGATACGCAGTATTTT; CDR3: CSARDRAGSDTQYF
V: TRBV14; size: NA; D: NA; J: TRBJ2-5; DNA: TGTGCCAGCAGCCAGACGAGGCCGTACCAAGAGACCCAGTACTTC; CDR3: CASSQTRPYQETQYF
V: TRBV5-1; size: few; D: NA; J: TRBJ1-6; DNA: TGCGCCAGCAGCTTTGCAGGGATTAATTCACCCCTCCACTTT; CDR3: CASSFAGINSPLHF
V: TRBV7-9; size: NA; D: NA; J: TRBJ2-7; DNA: TGTGCCAGCAGCTTACAAGGCGGGATCTCCTACGAGCAGTACTTC; CDR3: CASSLQGGISYEQYF
V: TRBV11-3; size: NA; D: NA; J: TRBJ2-1; DNA: TGTGCCAGCAGCTTAGACGGGGACAAAGAGAATGAGCAGTTCTTC; CDR3: CASSLDGDKENEQFF
V: TRBV29-1; size: once; D: NA; J: TRBJ1-2; DNA: TGCAGCGTTGAAGATGGCTATGGCTACACCTTC; CDR3: CSVEDGYGYTF
V: TRBV10-3; size: few; D: TRBD2; J: TRBJ2-5; DNA: TGTGCCATCAGTGAGTCGCCTGGGACTAGCGGGAGCCACCGGGAGACCCAGTACTTC; CDR3: CAISESPGTSGSHRETQYF
V: TRBV7-2; size: few; D: NA; J: TRBJ1-6; DNA: TGTGCCAGCAGCACTCCCGTTGTGGTTTCACCCCTCCACTTT; CDR3: CASSTPVVVSPLHF
V: TRBV12-3/TRBV12-4; size: NA; D: NA; J: TRBJ1-2; DNA: TGTGCCTCTTCTCTGGACAGTGGGCTAGTAGGCTACACCTTC; CDR3: CASSLDSGLVGYTF
V: TRBV29-1; size: few; D: NA; J: TRBJ2-7; DNA: TGCAGCGTGAGGGACCGGGGCGAGCAGTACTTC; CDR3: CSVRDRGEQYF
V: TRBV20-1; size: NA; D: NA; J: TRBJ2-1; DNA: TGCAGTGCTAGAGACGGAAGGGGGGGGGATGAGCAGTTCTTC; CDR3: CSARDGRGGDEQFF
V: TRBV18; size: few; D: NA; J: TRBJ2-3; DNA: TGTGCCAGCTCCCCGGGGGACACAGATACGCAGTATTTT; CDR3: CASSPGDTDTQYF
V: TRBV15; size: NA; D: NA; J: TRBJ1-6; DNA: TGCGCCACCAGCGGCCCCCGGGGCCATAATTCACCCCTCCACTTT; CDR3: CATSGPRGHNSPLHF
V: TRBV6-1; size: few; D: NA; J: TRBJ1-2; DNA: TGTGCCAGCAGTGAAGCCCCCGGAGGCTACACCTTC; CDR3: CASSEAPGGYTF
V: TRBV28; size: NA; D: NA; J: TRBJ1-1; DNA: TGTGCCAGCAGTTCCGCCACCGGGGGGGTGACTGAAGCTTTCTTT; CDR3: CASSSATGGVTEAFF
V: TRBV29-1; size: NA; D: NA; J: TRBJ2-1; DNA: TGCAGCGTTGGGGGACGGTTGAGCTCCTACAAAGAGCAGTTCTTC; CDR3: CSVGGRLSSYKEQFF
V: TRBV7-9; size: few; D: NA; J: TRBJ2-7; DNA: TGTGCCAGCAGCTTAGAGGTGATTGGGGAGCAGTACTTC; CDR3: CASSLEVIGEQYF
V: TRBV7-2; size: NA; D: TRBD2; J: TRBJ2-1; DNA: TGTGCCAGCAGTCGCTCCTTTCTAGCGGGAGGTGTCAATGAGCAGTTCTTC; CDR3: CASSRSFLAGGVNEQFF
V: TRBV6-5; size: once; D: TRBD2; J: TRBJ2-7; DNA: TGTGCCAGCAGTTTACAGACTAGCGGCTCCTACGAGCAGTACTTC; CDR3: CASSLQTSGSYEQYF
V: TRBV7-2; size: many; D: NA; J: TRBJ2-7; DNA: TGTGCCAGCAGCTTAGAGGGTAGATCGTACGAGCAGTACTTC; CDR3: CASSLEGRSYEQYF
V: TRBV7-9; size: few; D: NA; J: TRBJ1-5; DNA: TGTGCCAGCAGCTTAAGTCCCGGGGCTGGCAATCAGCCCCAGCATTTT; CDR3: CASSLSPGAGNQPQHF
V: TRBV20-1; size: NA; D: TRBD2; J: TRBJ2-1; DNA: TGCAGTGCTAGACAGACTAGCGGGAGTTCCTACAATGAGCAGTTCTTC; CDR3: CSARQTSGSSYNEQFF
V: TRBV6-1; size: NA; D: NA; J: TRBJ2-1; DNA: TGTGCCAGCAGTGGTTTAGTTCGCCCGATTCTAAACAATGAGCAGTTCTTC; CDR3: CASSGLVRPILNNEQFF
V: TRBV4-3; size: NA; D: TRBD1; J: TRBJ1-1; DNA: TGCGCCAGCAGCCAGGTCCAGAACAGGGGGAACACTGAAGCTTTCTTT; CDR3: CASSQVQNRGNTEAFF
V: TRBV6-2/TRBV6-3; size: few; D: TRBD2; J: TRBJ2-1; DNA: TGTGCCAGCATCTCGAGGGTCGGCGGGAGGCCTTACAATGAGCAGTTCTTC; CDR3: CASISRVGGRPYNEQFF
V: TRBV27; size: few; D: NA; J: TRBJ2-7; DNA: TGTGCCAGCAGTTTACCCCATATTGGAGGACCGCAGTACTTC; CDR3: CASSLPHIGGPQYF
V: TRBV29-1; size: NA; D: NA; J: TRBJ2-2; DNA: TGCAGCGTTGATTTGGCTATCGGAAGCACCGGGGAGCTGTTTTTT; CDR3: CSVDLAIGSTGELFF
V: TRBV10-3; size: NA; D: NA; J: TRBJ2-1; DNA: TGTGCCATCAGTGAGGTGGGGGCTCGGGGGCAGTTCTTC; CDR3: CAISEVGARGQFF
V: TRBV24-1; size: NA; D: TRBD2; J: TRBJ2-7; DNA: TGTGCCACCAGTGATGGGGAGCGGGGGGCCTACGAGCAGTACTTC; CDR3: CATSDGERGAYEQYF
V: TRBV5-1; size: NA; D: TRBD1; J: TRBJ1-2; DNA: TGCGCCAGCAGCCTGGAGGGGACAGGGGTTTATGGCTACACCTTC; CDR3: CASSLEGTGVYGYTF